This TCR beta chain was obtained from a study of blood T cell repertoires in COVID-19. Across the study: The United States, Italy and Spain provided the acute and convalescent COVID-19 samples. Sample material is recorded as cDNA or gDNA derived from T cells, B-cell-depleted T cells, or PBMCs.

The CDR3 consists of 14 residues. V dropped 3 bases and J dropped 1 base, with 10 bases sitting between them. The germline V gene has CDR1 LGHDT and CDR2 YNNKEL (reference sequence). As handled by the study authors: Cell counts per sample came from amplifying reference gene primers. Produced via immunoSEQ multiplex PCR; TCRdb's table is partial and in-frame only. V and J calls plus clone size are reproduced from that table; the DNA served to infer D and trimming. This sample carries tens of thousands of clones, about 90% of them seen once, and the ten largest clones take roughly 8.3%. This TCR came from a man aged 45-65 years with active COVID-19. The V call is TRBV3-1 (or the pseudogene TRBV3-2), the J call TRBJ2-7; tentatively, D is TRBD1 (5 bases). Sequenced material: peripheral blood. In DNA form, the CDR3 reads TGTGCCAGCAGCCATACGACAGAATCCTACGAGCAGTACTTC. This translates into CASSHTTESYEQYF.